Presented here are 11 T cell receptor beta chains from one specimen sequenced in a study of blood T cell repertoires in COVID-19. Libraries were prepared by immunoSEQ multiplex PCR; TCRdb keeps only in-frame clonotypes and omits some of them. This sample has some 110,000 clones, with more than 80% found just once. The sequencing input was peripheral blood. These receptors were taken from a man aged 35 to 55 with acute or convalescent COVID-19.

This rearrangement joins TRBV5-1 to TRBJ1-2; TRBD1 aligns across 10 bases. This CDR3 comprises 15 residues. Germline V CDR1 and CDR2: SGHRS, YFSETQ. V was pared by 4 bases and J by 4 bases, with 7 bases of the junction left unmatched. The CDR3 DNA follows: TGCGCCAGCAGCCTCGACAGGGGGCATAGCTATGGCTACACCTTC. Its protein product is CASSLDRGHSYGYTF.

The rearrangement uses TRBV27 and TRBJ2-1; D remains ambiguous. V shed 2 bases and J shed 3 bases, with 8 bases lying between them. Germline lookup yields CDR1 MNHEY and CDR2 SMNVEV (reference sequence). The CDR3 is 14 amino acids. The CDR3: CASSLGLFYNEQFF. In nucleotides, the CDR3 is TGTGCCAGCAGTTTAGGGCTTTTCTACAATGAGCAGTTCTTC.

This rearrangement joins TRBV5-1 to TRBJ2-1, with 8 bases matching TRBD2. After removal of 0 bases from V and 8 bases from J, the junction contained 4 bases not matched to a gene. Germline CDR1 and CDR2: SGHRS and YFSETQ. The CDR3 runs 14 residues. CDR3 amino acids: CASSLAVAGYEQFF. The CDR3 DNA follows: TGCGCCAGCAGCTTGGCCGTAGCGGGGTATGAGCAGTTCTTC. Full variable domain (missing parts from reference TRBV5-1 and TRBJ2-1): KAGVTQTPRYLIKTRGQQVTLSCSPISGHRSVSWYQQTPGQGLQFLFEYFSETQRNKGNFPGRFSGRQFSNSRSEMNVSTLELGDSALYLCASSLAVAGYEQFFGPGTRLTVL.

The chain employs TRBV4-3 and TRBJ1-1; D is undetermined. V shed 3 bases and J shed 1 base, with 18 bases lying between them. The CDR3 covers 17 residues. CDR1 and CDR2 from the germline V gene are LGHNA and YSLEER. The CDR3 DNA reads TGCGCCAGCAGCCAGGGAGGTTTCCCCGAGGGGAACACTGAAGCTTTCTTT. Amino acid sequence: CASSQGGFPEGNTEAFF.

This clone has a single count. The CDR3, as DNA: TGTGCCTGGAGTGTACGGGCAGGGGCCTACAATGAAGCTTTCTTT. It codes for CAWSVRAGAYNEAFF. The rearrangement links TRBV30 to TRBJ1-1; tentative D call: TRBD1 (6 bases). Trimming removed 0 bases at V and 7 bases at J, with 18 bases between. Germline-derived CDR1 and CDR2 are GTSNPN and SVGIG (reference sequence). This CDR3 is 15 amino acids long.

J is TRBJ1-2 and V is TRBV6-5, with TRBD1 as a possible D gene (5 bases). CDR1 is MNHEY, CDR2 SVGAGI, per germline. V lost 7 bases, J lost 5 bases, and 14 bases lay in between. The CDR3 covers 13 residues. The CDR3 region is CASTETATYGYTF. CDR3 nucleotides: TGTGCCAGCACCGAGACAGCGACTTATGGCTACACCTTC.

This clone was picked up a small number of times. Here the CDR3 DNA reads TGTGCCAGCAGCTTGTGGTTCCTAGCGGGGGGCTCTTTGAATGAGCAGTTCTTC. Protein sequence: CASSLWFLAGGSLNEQFF. V and J are TRBV5-8 and TRBJ2-1; 11 bases fit TRBD2. Unmatched junction bases numbered 13, after V lost 1 base and J lost 7 bases. This CDR3 region has 18 residues. CDR1 SGHTS and CDR2 YDEGEE come from the germline V gene.

The CDR3 region is CASSQAGLAGLSYEQYF. For the CDR3, the DNA is TGCGCCAGCAGCCAAGCGGGACTAGCGGGACTCTCCTACGAGCAGTACTTC. The chain combines TRBV4-1 with TRBJ2-7; 13 positions agree with TRBD2. V was clipped by 1 base and J by 0 bases; unmatched bases: 3. CDR3 length: 17 residues. Germline V gene sequence: CDR1 MGHRA, CDR2 YSYEKL.

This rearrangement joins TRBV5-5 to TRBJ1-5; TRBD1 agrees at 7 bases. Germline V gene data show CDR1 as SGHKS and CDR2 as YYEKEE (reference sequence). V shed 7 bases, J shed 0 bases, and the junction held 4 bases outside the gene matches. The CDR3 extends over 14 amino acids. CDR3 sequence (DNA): TGTGCCAGCGGACAGGTTTTTAGCAATCAGCCCCAGCATTTT. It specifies CASGQVFSNQPQHF.

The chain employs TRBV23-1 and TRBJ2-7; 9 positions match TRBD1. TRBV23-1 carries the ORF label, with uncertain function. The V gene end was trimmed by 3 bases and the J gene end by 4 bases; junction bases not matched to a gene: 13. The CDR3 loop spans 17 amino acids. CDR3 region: CASSHTRPRDREYEQYF. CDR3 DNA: TGCGCCAGCAGTCACACCCGCCCCCGGGACAGGGAATACGAGCAGTACTTC.

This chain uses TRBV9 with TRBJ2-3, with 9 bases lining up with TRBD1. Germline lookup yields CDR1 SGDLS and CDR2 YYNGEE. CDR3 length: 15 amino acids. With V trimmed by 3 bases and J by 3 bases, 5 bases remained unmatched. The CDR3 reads CASSGGTGTTDTQYF. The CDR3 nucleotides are TGTGCCAGCAGCGGGGGGACAGGGACGACAGATACGCAGTATTTT.